This T cell receptor (beta chain) was found in a study of shared clonotypes between healthy human individuals (dated by TCRdb to 2018 to 2021). Some background on the complete study: The cohort comprised two women and a few men aged 18 to 49 years. Between about 0.85 and 9.5 billion PBMCs per donor were obtained by leukapheresis. The study deeply sequenced blood TCR repertoires of several healthy adults to estimate repertoire size and the extent of clonotype sharing between individuals. Libraries were prepared and TCR repertoires were sequenced by different laboratories using diverse techniques, in order to increase sequencing depth and limit assay-specific biases. For each donor, CD4 naive and CD4 memory were each run on three plates, CD8 naive on two plates, and CD8 memory on one plate. What the research found in general, with its limitations: Pairwise subsampling indicated that sequencing depth was expected to affect the degree of clonotype sharing among donors. Because the study included a small number of donors, the genetic and exposure-history diversity represented was limited. Incomplete sequencing was indicated by rarefaction of sorted-subset datasets, despite the large sequencing depth. Sampling was restricted to blood, and TCR repertoires in tissue are likely to differ from TCR repertoires in blood. Higher generation probabilities were observed for clonotypes shared by all four sorted-subset donors than for non-shared clonotypes. Naive subsets generally had larger estimated clonotype richness than memory subsets. When a few donors were compared, the shared fraction of clonotypes was 5% to 6.5% for naive CD4, around 3.6% for naive CD8, 2% to 2.5% for memory CD4, and less than 0.5% for memory CD8.

Taken from the germline V gene, the CDR1 and CDR2 loops are SNHLY and FYNNEI. The CDR3 covers 16 residues, taking in both the cysteine and the phenylalanine. The DNA shown is the 48-base CDR3, in frame from base 1. V is clipped by 2 bases and J by 4 bases, and the sequence between their germline boundaries is 12 bases long. Using the deep immunoSEQ assay, multiplex PCR amplified TCR CDR3 regions from genomic DNA. Extracted genomic DNA from each cell subset was spread evenly across all wells of several immunoSEQ 96-well plates, with each plate serving as a replicate. For sorted subsets, each replicate PCR was loaded with approximately 200 ng genomic DNA, equivalent to 25,000 to 30,000 T cell genomes. Purified libraries were quantified with a Qubit 3.0 fluorometer, sized on a Bioanalyzer 2100, and re-quantified with the KAPA Library Quantification kit. A separate single-read 150-cycle Illumina NextSeq 550 flow cell was used to sequence each immunoSEQ 96-well plate. Turning to the authors' computational methods: Because the immunoSEQ output included only junctional sequences and no quality scores, the filtering could not be the same as the filtering used for full-length reads. To assign V/J genes and CDR3, sequences were annotated against IMGT germline references using PyIR, a Python wrapper for IgBLAST v1.9. Any read was removed if the V/J assignment was weak (E-value above 1e-6), the CDR3 was missing, or the read contained stop codons, out-of-frame junctions, or ambiguous translated residues. V3J clonotypes were defined as sequences sharing the same inferred V gene, J gene, and CDR3 amino acid sequence. To compute the percentage overlap between repertoires, the number of shared unique clonotypes was divided by the size of the smaller repertoire. Repertoire richness was assessed with RTK rarefaction, the Chao1 estimator, and Recon v2.1 estimates of unobserved clonotypes. Generation probabilities for all TCRbeta clonotypes obtained by the gDNA method from a handful of donors were computed using OLGA. Here the immuneACCESS table is served through TCRdb, limited to in-frame sequences with V and J called. Missing clones are a known gap in these copies; in checked studies unresolved V genes cover under half, and the rest lacks a known reason. V and J calls and clone size follow that table, whereas D and trimming were derived from the DNA. A total of under 2,500,000 clones appear in this sample, approximately 94% of them only once. The top ten clonotypes cover more than 0.1% of the sample.

Regarding this clone: No antigen is known for it. No much larger clone exists at a distance of one base, and base qualities are not known.

Donors were healthy HIV-negative adults with no recently reported acute infections or vaccinations. Every donor was a Caucasian adult residing in Nashville, Tennessee, USA. CD4+ T cells were enriched through magnetic negative selection, after which naive cells were positively selected on CD45RA and the remaining negative fraction served as the memory subset. Blood was obtained by leukapheresis, after which PBMCs were separated by Ficoll-Histopaque density gradient centrifugation and cryopreserved in liquid nitrogen vapor phase. Purity and quantity of every magnetically sorted T cell population were checked by analytical flow cytometry. Genomic DNA was isolated from each sorted fraction and quantified by UV absorbance on a Nanodrop 2000c.

Rearrangement joined TRBV2 to TRBJ1-6; the D segment cannot be called with confidence. The sequenced material came from naive CD4+ T cells sorted from blood. The meaning of the sample's cell subset or site label: CD45RA+ positively selected. The TCR comes from a man aged 18 to 29 in good health. The CDR3 reads CASSELWQIYNSPLHF. The nucleotide sequence is given as TGTGCCAGCAGTGAACTTTGGCAAATTTATAATTCACCCCTCCACTTT.